This TCR beta chain was identified during a study of cytotoxic CD8 clonotypes in ibrutinib-treated CLL. With 5 bases removed from V and 7 bases from J, the gap between germline ends came to 9 bases. Germline-derived CDR1 and CDR2 are SNHLY and FYNNEI. The CDR3 is 13 amino acids. TCRdb's copy holds only in-frame clones and misses some; the assay was immunoSEQ multiplex PCR. The sample yields around 15,000 clones, around 61% seen once. The clonotype originates from a human donor with chronic lymphocytic leukemia. The genes are TRBV2 and TRBJ1-6; D remains unclear. The sample in question was PBMCs, obtained before ibrutinib treatment. CDR3 coding DNA: TGTGCCAGCAGTCGACCGCCCAATTCACCCCTCCACTTT. It codes for CASSRPPNSPLHF.